The clone carrying this T cell receptor beta chain has a handful of counts. No DNA is shown, since the ends of the CDR3 on it are uncertain; the CDR3 is the one TCRdb lists. Four PCR rounds used nested alpha and beta constant region primers plus the SP2 primer. Blood and skin TCR RNA was reverse transcribed with alpha and beta constant primers. From the 5' RACE reads, TCRdb called clonotypes with MiXCR, one entry per CDR3 protein. The table lists about 62,000 distinct CDR3 sequences, 8% to 9% of them singletons. The CDR3 is made up of 19 amino acids, end residues included. The data were taken from a study of naive and memory T cell subsets. TCR cDNA received a 3' ligated oligonucleotide that carried a UMI. RNA was extracted from 2 to 2.5 ml of whole blood of healthy adults.

This chain joins TRBV12-2 and TRBJ2-5; TRBD1 is the table's D call and was not checked against the DNA. TRBV12-2 is a pseudogene locus. This clonotype was obtained from a female donor in good health. CDR3 amino acids: CASRFGPGTGRSCQETQYF.